This TCR beta chain came from a study of Graves' ophthalmopathy and Graves' hyperthyroidism. Concerning this clonotype: The antigen is unknown.

Germline V gene data show CDR1 as DFQATT and CDR2 as SNEGSKA (reference sequence). The CDR3 is 16 residues long. The TCR beta CDR3 regions underwent amplification from RNA transcripts. First-round RT-PCR used HTBI primers; second-round multiplex PCR followed. From the multiplex PCR reads, TCRdb called clonotypes with MiXCR, one entry per CDR3 protein. The sample consists of 560,000 or so distinct CDR3 sequences, less than 45% of them appearing once. Findings and limits, study-wide: For predicting ophthalmopathy progression, the model had about 71% sensitivity and approximately 72% specificity.

The V gene is TRBV20-1, the J gene TRBJ2-3; TRBD1 might be the D (5 bases). TRBJ1-5 explains the end of the DNA better; the J call may be wrong. This clonotype originated in an adult man with Graves' hyperthyroidism. Sequencing was done on a sample of peripheral blood or thyroid tissue (not recorded which). CDR3 nucleotides: TGCAGTGCCCGCACGACTAGCGGGGACCGCACAGATACGCAGCATTTT. The encoded protein is CSARTTSGDRTDTQHF.